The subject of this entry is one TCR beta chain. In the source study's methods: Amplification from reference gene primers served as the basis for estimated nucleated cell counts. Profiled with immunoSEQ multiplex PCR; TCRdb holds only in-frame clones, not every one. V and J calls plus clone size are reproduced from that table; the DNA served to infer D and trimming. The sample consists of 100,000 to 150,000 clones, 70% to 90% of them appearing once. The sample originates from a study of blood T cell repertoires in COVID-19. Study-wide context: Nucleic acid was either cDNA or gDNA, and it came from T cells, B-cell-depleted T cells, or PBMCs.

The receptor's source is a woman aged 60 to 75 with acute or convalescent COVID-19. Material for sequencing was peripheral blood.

The CDR3 spells CASSRATGGVNTEAFF. The DNA for the CDR3 is TGTGCCAGCTCACGGGCAACAGGGGGGGTGAACACTGAAGCTTTCTTT. This sequence joins TRBV18 and TRBJ1-1; 8 bases map to TRBD1. From germline, CDR1 is KGHSH and CDR2 LQKENI. Trimming removed 4 bases from V and 0 bases from J; junction bases left unmatched: 7. The CDR3 runs to 16 residues.